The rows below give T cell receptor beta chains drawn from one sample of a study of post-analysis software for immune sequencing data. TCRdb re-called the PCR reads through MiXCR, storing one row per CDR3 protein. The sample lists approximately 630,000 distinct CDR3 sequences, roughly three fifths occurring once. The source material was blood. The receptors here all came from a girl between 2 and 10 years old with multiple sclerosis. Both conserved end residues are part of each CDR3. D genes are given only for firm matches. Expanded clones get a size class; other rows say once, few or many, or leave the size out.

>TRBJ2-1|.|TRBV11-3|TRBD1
TGTGCCAGCAGCTCCGGCGACAGGGCCAATGAGCAGTTCTTC
CASSSGDRANEQFF
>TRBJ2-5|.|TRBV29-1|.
TGCAGCTGCTCGGACCCTAGGGGTGGAGAGACCCAGTACTTC
CSCSDPRGGETQYF
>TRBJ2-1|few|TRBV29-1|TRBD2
TGCAGCGTTGACAGTAGCGGGAATGAGCAGTTCTTC
CSVDSSGNEQFF
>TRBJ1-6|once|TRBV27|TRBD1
TGTGCCAGCAGGTGGGGACAGGGTAATTCACCCCTCCACTTT
CASRWGQGNSPLHF
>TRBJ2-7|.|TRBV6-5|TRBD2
TGTGCCAGCAGGTACTCGTCTAGCGGGAGCCACGAGCAGTACTTC
CASRYSSSGSHEQYF
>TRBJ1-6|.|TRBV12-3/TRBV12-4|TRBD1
TGTGCCAGCAGCGGACAGGGTACGGCACCCCTCCACTTT
CASSGQGTAPLHF
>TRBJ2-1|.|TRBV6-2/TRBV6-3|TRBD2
TGTGCCAGCAGTTACAGTCCGGGACTAGCGGACTACAATGAGCAGTTCTTC
CASSYSPGLADYNEQFF
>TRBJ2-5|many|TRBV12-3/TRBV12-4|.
TGTGCCAGCAGTCCTGGGACCCAAGAGACCCAGTACTTC
CASSPGTQETQYF
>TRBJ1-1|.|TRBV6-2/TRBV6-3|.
TGTGCCAGCAGTTCAGCAGCCCTGAACACTGAAGCTTTCTTT
CASSSAALNTEAFF
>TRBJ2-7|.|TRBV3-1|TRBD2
TGTGCCAGCAGCCAACCTGGGACTAGCGGGACCTACGAGCAGTACTTC
CASSQPGTSGTYEQYF
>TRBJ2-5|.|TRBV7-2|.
TGTGCCAGCAGCTTTCAGGTAGGGGAGACCCAGTACTTC
CASSFQVGETQYF
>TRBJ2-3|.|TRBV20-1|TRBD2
TGCAGTGCTGCCCGCGGGGGGAGCACAGATACGCAGTATTTT
CSAARGGSTDTQYF
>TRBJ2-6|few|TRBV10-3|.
TGTGCCATCAGTGAGTCCGGATCGGCAACTGGGGCCAACGTCCTGACTTTC
CAISESGSATGANVLTF
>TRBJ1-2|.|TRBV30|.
TGTGCCTGGAGTGTACGGACCAACTATGGCTACACCTTC
CAWSVRTNYGYTF
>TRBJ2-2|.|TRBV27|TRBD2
TGTGCCACCGCGCCGGAACTAGCGGGAGTGGATAACGGGGAGCTGTTTTTT
CATAPELAGVDNGELFF
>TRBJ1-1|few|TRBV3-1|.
TGTGCCAGCAGCCCCCCCGAGGGGGGGTACACTGAAGCTTTCTTT
CASSPPEGGYTEAFF
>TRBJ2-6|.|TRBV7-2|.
TGTGCCAGCGGTCGCCTGGGGTCTGGGGCCAACGTCCTGACTTTC
CASGRLGSGANVLTF
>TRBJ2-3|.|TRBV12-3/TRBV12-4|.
TGTGCCAGCAGTTCCGACAGGTCGCAGTATTTT
CASSSDRSQYF
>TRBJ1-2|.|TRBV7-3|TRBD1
TGTGCCAGCAGCTTACCAGGGGGCGCGGGGGGCTACACCTTC
CASSLPGGAGGYTF
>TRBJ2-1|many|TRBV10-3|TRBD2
TGTGCCATCAGTGACCCTAGCGGGGGGGCCGATGAGCAGTTCTTC
CAISDPSGGADEQFF
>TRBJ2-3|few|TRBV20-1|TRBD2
TGCAGTGCTCGGATCCCCACCCGGACGACTAGCGGGGTGAGCACAGATACGCAGTATTTT
CSARIPTRTTSGVSTDTQYF
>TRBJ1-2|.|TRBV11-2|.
TGTGCCAGCACCACCAGCGATGTTGGCTACACCTTC
CASTTSDVGYTF
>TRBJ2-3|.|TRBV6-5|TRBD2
TGTGCCAGCAGTTACTCGCCCGGGACTATACCCACAGATACGCAGTATTTT
CASSYSPGTIPTDTQYF
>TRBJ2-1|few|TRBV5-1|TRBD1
TGCGCCAGCAGCTTGGGGGACAGACACAATGAGCAGTTCTTC
CASSLGDRHNEQFF
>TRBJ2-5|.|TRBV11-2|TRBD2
TGTGCCAGCAGCTCGGGGCAGCGGGGGGCCCAAGAGACCCAGTACTTC
CASSSGQRGAQETQYF
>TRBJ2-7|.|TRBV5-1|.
TGCGCCAGCAGCCTCAAGGGTGGGTTGAACGAGCAGTACTTC
CASSLKGGLNEQYF
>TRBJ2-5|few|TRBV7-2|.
TGCGCCAGCAGCCTAGGGACTCTAGAGACCCAGTACTTC
CASSLGTLETQYF
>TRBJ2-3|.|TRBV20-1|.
TGCAGTGCCGCCACGGCAGGGGTCCCAGATACGCAGTATTTT
CSAATAGVPDTQYF
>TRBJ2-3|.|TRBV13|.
TGTGCCAGCAGCTCACCACCGGGGGCCCCATCAGATACGCAGTATTTT
CASSSPPGAPSDTQYF
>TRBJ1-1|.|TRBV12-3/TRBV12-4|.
TGTGCCAGCAGTTTTGTGCGGAACACTGAAGCTTTCTTT
CASSFVRNTEAFF
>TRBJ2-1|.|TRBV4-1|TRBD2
TGCGCCAGCAGCCAAGATTCCGGCGGGAGGTCCTACAATGAGCAGTTCTTC
CASSQDSGGRSYNEQFF
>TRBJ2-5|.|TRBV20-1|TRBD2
TGCAGTGATAGTGGTAGCGGGGGGCCCTTGGAGACCCAGTACTTC
CSDSGSGGPLETQYF
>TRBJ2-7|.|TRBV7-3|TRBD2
TGTGCCAGCAGCCCGGGACTAGCGGGATCGAAAGAGCAGTACTTC
CASSPGLAGSKEQYF
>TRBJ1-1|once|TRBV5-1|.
TGCGCCAGCAGCTTGGGGAGGGCCGGCACTGAAGCTTTCTTT
CASSLGRAGTEAFF
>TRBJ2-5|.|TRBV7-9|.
TGTGCCAGCAGCTTAGAGGCGAGCGAGACCCAGTACTTC
CASSLEASETQYF
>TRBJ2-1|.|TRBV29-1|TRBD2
TGCAGCGTTGACAATAGCGGGAGGGATCCTGAGCAGTTCTTC
CSVDNSGRDPEQFF
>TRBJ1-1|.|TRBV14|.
TGTGCCAGCAGCCAAGAAGCCACATCGAACACTGAAGCTTTCTTT
CASSQEATSNTEAFF
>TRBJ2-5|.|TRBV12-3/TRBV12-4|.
TGTGCCAGCCGGGACACCTGGGGAGAGACCCAGTACTTC
CASRDTWGETQYF
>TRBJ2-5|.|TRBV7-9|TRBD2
TGTGCCAGCAGCCCTAGCGGGGGGTACATGACCCAGTACTTC
CASSPSGGYMTQYF
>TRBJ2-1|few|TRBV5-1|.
TGCGCCACCCGGAGCTCCTACAATGAGCAGTTCTTC
CATRSSYNEQFF
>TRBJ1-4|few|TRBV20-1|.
TGCAGTGCTAGAGTCGGGCCCCTGGGGATTAATGAAAAACTGTTTTTT
CSARVGPLGINEKLFF
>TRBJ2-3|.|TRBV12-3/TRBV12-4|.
TGTGCCAGCAGTTTAGATCTCTATGATACGCAGTATTTT
CASSLDLYDTQYF
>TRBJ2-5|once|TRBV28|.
TGTGCCAGCAGTTTACTCGGGAGTGGGCAAGAGACCCAGTACTTC
CASSLLGSGQETQYF
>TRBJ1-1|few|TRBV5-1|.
TGCGCCAGCAGTTTATATGACAGTTCGAACACTGAAGCTTTCTTT
CASSLYDSSNTEAFF
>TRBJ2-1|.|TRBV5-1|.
TGCGCCAGCAGCTCGGGGACGATCGGTGAGCAGTTCTTC
CASSSGTIGEQFF
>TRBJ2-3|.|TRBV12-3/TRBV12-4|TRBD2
TGTGCCAGCAGCCCTCCGAGGGCGGGGGGCACAGATACGCAGTATTTT
CASSPPRAGGTDTQYF
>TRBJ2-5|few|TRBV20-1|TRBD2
TGCAGTGCCGGGACTACGCGGACTGAGACCCAGTACTTC
CSAGTTRTETQYF
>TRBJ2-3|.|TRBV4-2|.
TGTGCCAGCAGCCAAGATTGGCTAGCAGGAGATACGCAGTATTTT
CASSQDWLAGDTQYF
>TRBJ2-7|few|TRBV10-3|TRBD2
TGTGCCATCCGCCCAGCGGGAGTCGACGGCGAGCAGTACTTC
CAIRPAGVDGEQYF
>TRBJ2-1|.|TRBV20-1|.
TGCAGTGCTATAGACCGCGACGCCTACAATGAGCAGTTCTTC
CSAIDRDAYNEQFF
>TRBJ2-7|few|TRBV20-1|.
TGCAGTGCTAGAGATCCCCCGCTCAGTGGCGAGCAGTACTTC
CSARDPPLSGEQYF
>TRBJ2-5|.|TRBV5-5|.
TGTGCCAGCAGCTTGTACCACGAGACCCAGTACTTC
CASSLYHETQYF
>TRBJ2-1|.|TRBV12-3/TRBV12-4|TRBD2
TGTGCCAGCAGTCAACTAGCGGGAGAGCAGTTCTTC
CASSQLAGEQFF